One sample yielded the 21 T cell receptor beta chains listed below, sequenced in a study of T-cell reconstitution after alpha-beta-depleted transplantation in children. As it was prepared, the TCRbeta library received unique molecular identifiers. MiXCR, applied by TCRdb to the PCR reads, yields one record per CDR3 protein. Of a few hundred thousand distinct CDR3 sequences in the sample, approximately 9.7% were seen once. The sample was PBMCs from the stem cell graft donor, taken from the stem cell graft. All receptors come from a human donor who donated a stem cell graft to a child with SCID.

This clonotype was found many times. The chain carries TRBV5-1 and TRBJ1-6; 7 nucleotides align to TRBD1. Trimming took 5 bases from V and 7 from J; bases not matched to a gene: 6. The CDR3 sequence is 14 residues long. From germline, CDR1 is SGHRS and CDR2 YFSETQ. CDR3 sequence (DNA): TGCGCCAGCAGATCGGGACAGATGAATTCACCCCTCCACTTT. Protein product: CASRSGQMNSPLHF.

This clonotype was found many times. The rearrangement uses TRBV15 and TRBJ2-3, with 8 bases identical to TRBD1. Germline V gene data show CDR1 as LNHNV and CDR2 as YYDKDF (reference sequence). The trim removed 4 bases at V and 2 bases at J, leaving 8 bases unmatched. This CDR3 region has 16 residues. CDR3 amino acids: CATSIYDRGSTDTQYF. The CDR3 DNA reads TGTGCCACCAGCATCTACGACAGGGGATCCACAGATACGCAGTATTTT.

This clonotype was found many times. Just one base apart from a much larger clone, this may be a read error. V gene TRBV5-1 combines with J gene TRBJ1-1, with D unclear. The V gene's germline CDR1 is SGHRS and CDR2 YFSETQ. The CDR3 totals 13 residues. The ends were cut back, 0 bases at V and 1 base at J, with 4 bases in the middle. CDR3: CASSLEPNTEAFF. As DNA, the CDR3 is TGCGCCAGCAGCTTGGAGCCGAACACTGAAGCTTTCTTT.

This clonotype occurred many times. Here the CDR3 reads CASRIRTGNSPLHF. In DNA form, the CDR3 reads TGTGCCAGCAGGATTCGGACAGGGAATTCACCCCTCCACTTT. This chain joins TRBV7-2 and TRBJ1-6, with 8 bases identical to TRBD1. The V gene's germline CDR1 is SGHTA and CDR2 FQGNSA. There are 14 residues in the CDR3. The J segment lost 7 bases and the V segment lost 6 bases, leaving 5 bases of the junction unmatched.

At least ten counts were recorded for this clonotype. V and J are TRBV28 and TRBJ1-4; TRBD1 agrees at 8 bases. Trimming took 5 bases from V and 8 from J; bases not matched to a gene: 10. CDR1 and CDR2 (germline): MDHEN, SYDVKM. This CDR3 comprises 15 residues. The CDR3 here is CASSGPGGTLEKLFF. The DNA of the CDR3 is TGTGCCAGCAGTGGGCCAGGGGGCACGTTGGAAAAACTGTTTTTT.

This clonotype was detected a few times. This chain links TRBV18 with TRBJ2-2; possibly TRBD2 for D (6 bases). V gave up 1 base and J gave up 5 bases, with 17 bases separating them. Germline CDR1 KGHSH, CDR2 LQKENI. This CDR3 spans 17 amino acids. The CDR3 DNA sequence: TGTGCCAGCTCACCACTCTTGGGCTCGGGAGAAACCGGGGAGCTGTTTTTT. This translates into CASSPLLGSGETGELFF.

This clonotype was found many times. The CDR3 loop reads CASSTVGYGYTF. As DNA, the CDR3 is TGTGCCAGTAGTACCGTCGGCTATGGCTACACCTTC. The genes are TRBV19 and TRBJ1-2; unclear D gene. The CDR3 loop spans 12 amino acids. The germline V and J ends were trimmed by 4 bases and 4 bases, with 7 bases remaining between them. Looked up from germline, CDR1 is LNHDA and CDR2 is SQIVND (reference sequence).

This sequence joins TRBV20-1 and TRBJ1-3; 7 bases map to TRBD1. With V trimmed by 5 bases and J by 9 bases, 10 bases remained unmatched. Germline lookup yields CDR1 DFQATT and CDR2 SNEGSKA (reference sequence). CDR3 size: 13 residues. In DNA, the CDR3 is TGCAGTGCTTCTCAACAGGGGAGCCGCACCATATATTTT. Translating it yields CSASQQGSRTIYF.

This clonotype was picked up many times. The chain couples TRBV20-1 to TRBJ2-7; TRBD1 matches 9 bases. V dropped 5 bases and J dropped 0; count of bases not matched to a gene: 8. Germline V lookup: CDR1 DFQATT, CDR2 SNEGSKA (reference sequence). This CDR3 is built from 15 residues. CDR3 amino acids: CSAATGGHGSYEQYF. The DNA for the CDR3 is TGCAGTGCTGCGACAGGGGGGCATGGCTCCTACGAGCAGTACTTC.

Comment on this clonotype: A much larger clone sits a single nucleotide away, making a read error possible. The V and J genes are TRBV15 and TRBJ2-5, with D unclear. Germline values: CDR1 LNHNV, CDR2 YYDKDF (reference sequence). CDR3 size: 16 residues. The CDR3 coding sequence is TGTGCCTCCAGCAGAGATTTAGGACGCGTAGGGGAGACCCAGTACTTC. It translates to CASSRDLGRVGETQYF. Together with reference TRBV15 and TRBJ2-5, the CDR3 gives the full variable domain: DAMVIQNPRYQVTQFGKPVTLSCSQTLNHNVMYWYQQKSSQAPKLLFHYYDKDFNNEADTPDNFQSRRPNTSFCFLDIRSPGLGDTAMYLCASSRDLGRVGETQYFGPGTRLLVL.

This clonotype was detected ten times or more. This rearrangement joins TRBV6-5 to TRBJ2-1; 7 bases line up with TRBD2. The V and J ends lost 2 bases and 7 bases, in that order; junction bases with no gene match: 11. The germline V gene has CDR1 MNHEY and CDR2 SVGAGI. The CDR3 covers 16 residues. The CDR3 DNA sequence: TGTGCCAGCAGTTACCCCGGCCCCGGGAGGTTGAATGAGCAGTTCTTC. Protein sequence: CASSYPGPGRLNEQFF.

This clonotype was picked up many times. V is TRBV12-3 or TRBV12-4 and J is TRBJ1-1; D is undetermined. Trimming took 5 bases from V and 3 from J, leaving 10 bases between them. This CDR3 contains 13 residues. This CDR3 reads CASSPSWDTEAFF. The CDR3 coding sequence is TGTGCCAGCAGTCCCTCTTGGGACACTGAAGCTTTCTTT.

This clonotype was detected many times. V gene TRBV5-1 combines with J gene TRBJ2-3; TRBD2 is a possible D gene (5 bases). Germline CDR1 SGHRS, CDR2 YFSETQ. The CDR3 has 16 residues. The V end was cut by 0 bases, the J end by 0 bases, with 11 bases between. The CDR3 DNA follows: TGCGCCAGCAGCTTGGGGGCGGGTCCTAGCACAGATACGCAGTATTTT. As protein: CASSLGAGPSTDTQYF.

This clonotype was counted ten times or more. In nucleotides, the CDR3 is TGCGCCAGCAGCCCACAGAACTCTGGGGCCAACGTCCTGACTTTC. It yields the protein CASSPQNSGANVLTF. This rearrangement joins TRBV5-1 to TRBJ2-6; D remains ambiguous. The CDR3 spans 15 residues. Trimming took off 4 bases at V and 0 bases at J, with 8 bases between the two ends. Germline values: CDR1 SGHRS, CDR2 YFSETQ.

This clonotype was recorded many times. The chain uses TRBV5-1 and TRBJ2-7, with D maybe TRBD1 (5 bases). CDR3 length: 13 amino acids. V was shortened by 2 bases and J by 9 bases, with 15 bases between the two germline ends. The germline gives CDR1 SGHRS, CDR2 YFSETQ. The DNA of the CDR3 is TGCGCCAGCAGCTTCCAGGGCATGTCGTCGCAGTACTTC. It yields the protein CASSFQGMSSQYF.

Only a few counts were recorded for this clonotype. This chain links TRBV20-1 with TRBJ1-5; a possible D gene is TRBD1 (5 bases). The CDR3 is 12 amino acids. Germline V gene sequence: CDR1 DFQATT, CDR2 SNEGSKA (reference sequence). Trimming took 8 bases from V and 4 from J, leaving 12 bases between them. This chain's CDR3 is CSLGGGNQPQHF. The CDR3, as DNA: TGCAGTCTTGGGGGGGGGAATCAGCCCCAGCATTTT.

This clonotype was counted at least ten times. This sequence joins TRBV3-1 and TRBJ2-5, with 9 bases identical to TRBD2. With 6 bases clipped from V and 2 bases from J, the junction kept 10 bases outside the gene matches. Germline V lookup: CDR1 LGHDT, CDR2 YNNKEL (reference sequence). CDR3 length equals 16 residues. The CDR3 loop is CASSHTTSGLQETQYF. CDR3 DNA sequence: TGTGCCAGCAGTCATACGACTAGCGGATTACAAGAGACCCAGTACTTC.

At least ten counts were recorded for this clonotype. This chain joins TRBV4-1 and TRBJ2-1; TRBD2 matches 11 bases. The J segment lost 3 bases and the V segment lost 3 bases, leaving 4 bases of the junction unmatched. The CDR3 runs to 16 residues. Germline CDR1 is MGHRA and CDR2 is YSYEKL. Here the CDR3 reads CASSHRLAGNYNEQFF. CDR3 coding DNA: TGCGCCAGCAGCCACCGACTAGCGGGGAACTACAATGAGCAGTTCTTC.

The V gene is TRBV6-2 or TRBV6-3, the J gene TRBJ1-1, with D unclear. The germline CDR1 and CDR2 sequences are MNHEY and SVGEGT. The length of the CDR3 is 17 residues. The germline V and J ends were trimmed by 0 bases and 5 bases, with 19 bases remaining between them. This CDR3 reads CASSYSKDLIRRTEAFF. The CDR3 nucleotides read TGTGCCAGCAGTTACTCGAAGGATTTAATAAGGAGGACTGAAGCTTTCTTT.

This clonotype showed up just a few times. The rearrangement joins TRBV7-3 to TRBJ2-5; D call uncertain. Germline V gives CDR1 SGHTA, CDR2 FQGTGA. The CDR3 runs to 13 residues. The V gene lost 6 bases and the J gene lost 5 bases, with 13 bases spanning the gap. The DNA for the CDR3 is TGTGCCAGCAGTTCAAGATTCGGGGAGACCCAGTACTTC. Protein: CASSSRFGETQYF.

For this clonotype: Possible read error: a much larger clone is one base away. The gene calls are TRBV12-3 or TRBV12-4 and TRBJ1-2; weak D call: TRBD1 (6 bases). The CDR3 runs 11 residues. V was clipped by 2 bases and J by 12 bases, with 10 bases between them. The CDR3 nucleotides are TGTGCCAGCAGTTTATCGGGGGGCGACACCTTC. Translation gives CASSLSGGDTF.